The T cell receptor beta chain described here comes from a study of neurological immune-mediated disorders. Concerning this clonotype itself: A much more abundant neighbour one base away suggests this may be a read error.

TCRdb ran MiXCR on the 5' RACE reads and lists one entry per CDR3 protein. The sample records fewer than 90,000 distinct CDR3 sequences, approximately 10% being singletons. Between the trimmed V and J ends, which lost 1 base and 9 bases, there was a span of 16 bases. CDR1 LGHDT and CDR2 YNNKEL come from the germline V gene (reference sequence). The CDR3 runs 15 residues. The clonotype comes from a man aged 35 to 55 in good health. This chain links TRBV3-1 with TRBJ2-1; TRBD1 might be the D (6 bases). The sequencing input was PBMCs. The CDR3 spells CASSQVARVGGEQFF. The CDR3 DNA reads as TGTGCCAGCAGCCAAGTTGCAAGGGTAGGGGGTGAGCAGTTCTTC.